This record concerns one T cell receptor beta chain sequence. Its antigen is not yet known. Nothing much larger sits one base from this clone, and base qualities are not available. The germline V gene encodes CDR1 LGHNA and CDR2 YSLEER. CDR3 length: 15 amino acids, cysteine to phenylalanine. Only the CDR3 DNA is retained, 45 bases long and in frame from the first base. V is reduced by 0 bases and J by 4 bases, leaving a spacing of 7 bases between them. The data originate from a study of blood T cell repertoires in COVID-19 (dated by TCRdb to about 2020). Notes on the research overall: Samples covering the acute and convalescent phases of COVID-19 were provided by collaborators in the United States, Italy and Spain. The prospective study material was composed of cDNA or gDNA derived from T cells, B-cell-depleted T cells, or PBMCs. The dataset comprised deeply sampled blood TCRbeta repertoires from subjects exposed to, actively infected with, or recovered from COVID-19. A freely available public database, intended as a resource for researchers studying the immune response to SARS-CoV-2, is where the repertoires were released. Samples were obtained from the ongoing ImmuneRACE study (first 160 participants) and from some 1,300 subjects provided by 6 global collaborators. Sample metadata almost always included a de-identified subject ID, COVID-19 status, age in years and sex. Where available, HLA class I and class II types were taken from metadata supplied by the sample provider and were not determined by assay-based typing. Overall study results and their limits: How much clinical and demographic metadata was included differed by source and by participant, and the metadata was provided uncurated.

TCRbeta CDR3 regions were amplified from genomic DNA using the immunoSEQ Assay, a bias-controlled multiplex PCR. In the original analysis: Nucleated cell counts per sample were estimated from amplification of reference gene primers within the assay. To quantify the absolute abundance of each unique TCRbeta CDR3 rearrangement, sequence reads were collapsed and filtered. For each sample, productive Simpson clonality was calculated as the square root of Simpson's diversity index over productive rearrangements. The table comes from immuneACCESS by way of TCRdb, which keeps in-frame sequences with V and J called. Part of the clones is missing from these tables; in studies checked, under half for an unresolved V gene and the rest for unknown reasons. Clonal size and the V and J genes are those of that table, whereas D and trimming came from the DNA. For this sample there are 150,000 to 200,000 clones; 80% to 90% appear just once. The top ten clonotypes cover under 2% of the sample.

Samples from volunteer blood donors who had recovered from COVID-19 were contributed by a second Seattle source. Collaborating institutions collected whole blood in K2EDTA tubes following their own protocols. For TCRbeta analysis, collaborators shipped samples in one of three forms: frozen whole blood, isolated PBMCs, or DNA extracted from either of those sample types. The chain is encoded by TRBV4-3 joined to TRBJ1-6, with an unclear D gene assignment. The TCR originated in a man aged 18 to 29 who had recovered from COVID-19. What was sequenced was peripheral blood. The DNA sequence is TGCGCCAGCAGCCAAGACCAAGAGTATAATTCACCCCTCCACTTT. This yields the protein CASSQDQEYNSPLHF.